A single sample gave rise to the 2 T cell receptor beta chains below, sequenced in a study of blood T cells in healthy people across ages. Next came a second PCR, run for about 7 to 12 cycles, which used a sample-barcoded 5' primer along with a J-beta primer mix. TCRdb itself ran the 5' RACE reads through MiXCR, one entry per CDR3 protein. This sample has 800,000 or so distinct CDR3 sequences, with about 59% found just once. The material sequenced was blood. These receptors were taken from a man in his thirties or forties in good health.

The chain joins TRBV5-6 to TRBJ2-7; 7 nucleotides agree with TRBD2. TRBJ2-5 explains the end of the DNA better; the J call may be wrong. Per the germline V gene, CDR1 is SGHDT and CDR2 is YYEEEE. The CDR3 runs 13 residues. The CDR3 region is CASRPRGVETQYF. CDR3 coding DNA: TGTGCCAGCAGACCCCGGGGGGTAGAGACCCAGTACTTC.

The chain employs TRBV20-1 and TRBJ1-6; D call uncertain. From germline, CDR1 is DFQATT and CDR2 SNEGSKA (reference sequence). The CDR3 length is 15 residues. Trimming shortened V by 4 bases and J by 4 bases, and 14 bases separated the two germline ends. The CDR3 DNA reads TGCAGTGCTACGGAAGAGACCCAGTATAATTCACCCCTCCACTTT. It translates to CSATEETQYNSPLHF.